This T cell receptor (beta chain) was identified during a study of immune evolution from preneoplasia to lung adenocarcinoma. Study-level background: HLA loss of heterozygosity: under 7.5% AIS, roughly 15% MIA, approximately 35% ADC, none AAH. General study results and limits: Top clone frequencies peaked in normal lung, apparently declining through invasive adenocarcinoma.

Concerning this clone itself: Its antigen is currently unknown.

Assay: immunoSEQ multiplex PCR; the TCRdb copy retains only in-frame clones and omits some. The repertoire holds 9,000 to 10,000 clones, with roughly 73% as singletons. The CDR3 runs 12 residues. V lost 10 bases, J lost 15 bases, and 19 bases lay in between. Germline V lookup: CDR1 MDHEN, CDR2 SYDVKM. This clonotype was obtained from an elderly person with lung adenocarcinoma. The V gene is TRBV28, the J gene TRBJ1-6; D is unresolved. Input material: FFPE lung adenocarcinoma in situ tissue. The DNA for the CDR3 is TGTGCCACCTCGGGAAGGGTAGAGTACCTCCACTTT. Protein product: CATSGRVEYLHF.